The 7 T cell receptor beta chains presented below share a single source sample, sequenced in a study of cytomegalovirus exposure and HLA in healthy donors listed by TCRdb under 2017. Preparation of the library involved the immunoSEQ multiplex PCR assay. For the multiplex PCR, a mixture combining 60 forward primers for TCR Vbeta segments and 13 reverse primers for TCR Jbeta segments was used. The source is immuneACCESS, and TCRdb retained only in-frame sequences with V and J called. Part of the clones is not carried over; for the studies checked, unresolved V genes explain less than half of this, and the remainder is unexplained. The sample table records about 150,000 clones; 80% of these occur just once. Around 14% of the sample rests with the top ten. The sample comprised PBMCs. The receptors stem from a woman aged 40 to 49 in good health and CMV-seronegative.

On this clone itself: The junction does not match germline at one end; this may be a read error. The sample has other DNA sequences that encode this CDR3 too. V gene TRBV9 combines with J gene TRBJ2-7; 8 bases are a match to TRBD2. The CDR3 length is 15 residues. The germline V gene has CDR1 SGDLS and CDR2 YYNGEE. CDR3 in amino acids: CASSVESGGSYEQYF. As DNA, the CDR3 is TGCGCCAGCAGCGTAGAATCGGGGGGGTCCTACGAGCAGTACTTC.

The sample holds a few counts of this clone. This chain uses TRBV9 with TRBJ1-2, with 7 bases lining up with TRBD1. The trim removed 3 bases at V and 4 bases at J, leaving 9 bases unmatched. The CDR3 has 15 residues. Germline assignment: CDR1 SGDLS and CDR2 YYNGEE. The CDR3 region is CASSAAKGQSYGYTF. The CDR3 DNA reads TGTGCCAGCAGCGCAGCTAAGGGACAGTCCTATGGCTACACCTTC.

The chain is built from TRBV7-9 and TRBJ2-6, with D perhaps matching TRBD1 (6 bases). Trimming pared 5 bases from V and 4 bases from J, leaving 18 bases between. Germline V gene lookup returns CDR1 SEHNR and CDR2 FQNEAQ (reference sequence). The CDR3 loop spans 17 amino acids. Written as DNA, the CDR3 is TGTGCCAGCAGCCCAGGGGCAGGGGCTTCCGGGGCCAACGTCCTGACTTTC. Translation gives CASSPGAGASGANVLTF.

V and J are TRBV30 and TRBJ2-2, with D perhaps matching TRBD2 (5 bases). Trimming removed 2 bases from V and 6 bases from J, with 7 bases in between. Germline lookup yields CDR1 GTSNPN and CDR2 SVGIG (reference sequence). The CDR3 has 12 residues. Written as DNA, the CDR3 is TGTGCCTGGAGTAGGGAGTCCGGGGAGCTGTTTTTT. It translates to CAWSRESGELFF.

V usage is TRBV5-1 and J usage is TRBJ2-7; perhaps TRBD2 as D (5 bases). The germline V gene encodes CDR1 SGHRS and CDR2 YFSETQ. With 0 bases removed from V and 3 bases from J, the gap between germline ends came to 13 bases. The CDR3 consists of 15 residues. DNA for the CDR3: TGCGCCAGCAGCTTGGCCGGACGGGGTGGCTACGAGCAGTACTTC. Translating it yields CASSLAGRGGYEQYF.

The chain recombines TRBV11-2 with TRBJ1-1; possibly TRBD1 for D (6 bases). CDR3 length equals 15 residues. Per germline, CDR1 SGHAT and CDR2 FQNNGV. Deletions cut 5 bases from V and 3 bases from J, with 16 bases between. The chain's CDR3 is CASSRKQGRDTEAFF. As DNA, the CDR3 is TGTGCCAGCAGCAGAAAACAGGGACGGGACACTGAAGCTTTCTTT.

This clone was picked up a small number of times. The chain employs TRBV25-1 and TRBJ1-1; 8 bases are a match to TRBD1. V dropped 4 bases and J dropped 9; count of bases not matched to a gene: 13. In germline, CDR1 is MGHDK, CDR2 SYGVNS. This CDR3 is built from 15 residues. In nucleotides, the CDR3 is TGTGCCAGCAGTGGACAGGGACAGGCGACAGGTAAAGCTTTCTTT. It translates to CASSGQGQATGKAFF. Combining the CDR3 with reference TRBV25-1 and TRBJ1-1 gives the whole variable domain EADIYQTPRYLVIGTGKKITLECSQTMGHDKMYWYQQDPGMELHLIHYSYGVNSTEKGDLSSESTVSRIRTEHFPLTLESARPSHTSQYLCASSGQGQATGKAFFGQGTRLTVV.